This T cell receptor (beta chain) was captured in a study of alternative splicing in chronic myeloid leukemia remission (dated by TCRdb to about 2020). For the study in its entirety: Remission specimens from the trials were collected at major or complete molecular response, at 12 or 24 months of TKI therapy. The median age was approximately 50 years at diagnosis and 56 to 65 at remission, while healthy controls had a median age of approximately 40. Total RNA was extracted with Trizol from peripheral blood mononuclear cells of diagnosis, remission and control samples. Trial diagnostic specimens were total leukocytes from peripheral blood collected in EDTA. RNA sequencing was used to profile peripheral blood taken from chronic-phase CML patients both at diagnosis and at remission, and those profiles were then compared against healthy donors. The French Persistem study supplied nine CML samples, of which seven were diagnostic and two were matched remission samples. The female/male split was 11/5 for diagnosis samples, 8/3 for remission samples and 2/4 for controls. The RESIST (imatinib), ENESTxtnd (nilotinib) and PINNACLE (nilotinib plus pegylated interferon) trials supplied under 10 diagnostic specimens along with matched remission specimens. Overall results and qualifications from the work: Strong differences in blood cell composition were observed between timepoints, with a shift from myeloid progenitor enrichment at diagnosis to mature lymphoid enrichment at remission. At remission, blood cell composition had been reconfigured so that it resembled normal controls enriched in lymphoid cells.

Notes on this clonotype: Its recognized antigen is unknown.

Receptors were amplified or captured by bulk RNA-seq. The TruSeq Stranded RNA sample prep kit was used to generate libraries of poly-A-enriched mRNA from an input of around 1 ug total RNA. Paired-end sequencing was carried out on a HiSeq 2500, and each sample was sequenced in triplicate. Each mate in the RNA-seq data had a read length of 125 nucleotides. The paper's data handling went like this. Reads were trimmed and aligned to hg38 with STAR v2.7, with quality control by FASTQC, RSeQC and multiqc. Salmon 0.14.1 was used to quantify gene expression levels as transcripts per million (TPM). Principal component analysis suggested that transcriptomic profiles were not driven by trial, library batch, sequencing batch, treatment regimen or sex. TCRdb reprocessed the reads, so every CDR3 protein sequence counts as one entry and DNA is not shown. TCRdb's processing, not the study's, gives the V and J calls here. Across this sample there are approximately 500 distinct CDR3 sequences, with 95% to 96% seen only once. About 8.4% of the sample rests with the top ten.

The time point label, read with the paper, signifies: major or complete molecular response after front-line TKI therapy. The patient cohort comprised more than 15 CML patients, with matched post-remission samples retrieved for a subset of them. The germline V gene provides CDR1 SGHAT and CDR2 FQNNGV. The CDR3 runs 14 amino acids, cysteine and phenylalanine included. No DNA accompanies this entry. The chain employs TRBV11-2 and TRBJ1-1. The sequence was obtained from an adult with chronic myeloid leukemia. The sample in question was PBMCs or total blood leukocytes (not recorded which), obtained during remission. CDR3 loop: CASSPRREGTEAFF.